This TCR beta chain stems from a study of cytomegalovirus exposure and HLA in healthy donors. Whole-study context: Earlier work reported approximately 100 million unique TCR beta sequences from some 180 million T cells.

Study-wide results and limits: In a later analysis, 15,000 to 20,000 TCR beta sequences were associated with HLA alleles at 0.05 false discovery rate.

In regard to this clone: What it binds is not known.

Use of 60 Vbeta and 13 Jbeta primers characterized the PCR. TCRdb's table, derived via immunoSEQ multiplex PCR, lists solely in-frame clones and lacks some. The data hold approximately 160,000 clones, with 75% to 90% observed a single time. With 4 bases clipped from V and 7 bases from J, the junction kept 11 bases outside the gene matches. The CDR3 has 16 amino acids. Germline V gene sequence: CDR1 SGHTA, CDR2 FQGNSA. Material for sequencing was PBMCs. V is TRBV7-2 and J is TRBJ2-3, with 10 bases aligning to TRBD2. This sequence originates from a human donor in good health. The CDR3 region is CASSSRLAGVLNTQYF. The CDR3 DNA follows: TGTGCCAGCAGCTCCCGTCTAGCGGGGGTACTGAATACGCAGTATTTT. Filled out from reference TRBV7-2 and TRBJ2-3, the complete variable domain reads GAGVSQSPSNKVTEKGKDVELRCDPISGHTALYWYRQSLGQGLEFLIYFQGNSAPDKSGLPSDRFSAERTGGSVSTLTIQRTQQEDSAVYLCASSSRLAGVLNTQYFGPGTRLTVL.